This T cell receptor (beta chain) was observed in a study of T and B cells in COVID-19 patients. Overall study: Median age was approximately 34 years in the recovered cohort and 67 years in the active-infection cohort.

Deletions cut 6 bases from V and 2 bases from J, with 5 bases between. The length of the CDR3 is 11 residues. General study results and limits: Active COVID-19 showed highly clonal TRB repertoires; recovery showed diversity and richness above healthy donors. Of 2,331 TCR clusters found only in the recovered cohort, fewer than 40 had low generation probability.

Each TRB amplification used about 250-550 ng of genomic DNA from blood. This clonotype was counted ten times or more. Its antigen is currently unknown. Multiplex PCR with BIOMED2 TRB-A/B primer pools amplified TRB rearrangements. TCRdb reprocessed the multiplex PCR reads with MiXCR, giving one entry per CDR3 protein. The table lists several thousand distinct CDR3 sequences, about 36% of them singletons. The clonotype was recovered from a human donor with active COVID-19. What was sequenced was blood. V usage is TRBV12-3 or TRBV12-4 and J usage is TRBJ2-7; D is uncertain. The CDR3 loop is CASRRTYEQYF. In DNA, the CDR3 is TGTGCCAGCAGGAGAACCTACGAGCAGTACTTC.